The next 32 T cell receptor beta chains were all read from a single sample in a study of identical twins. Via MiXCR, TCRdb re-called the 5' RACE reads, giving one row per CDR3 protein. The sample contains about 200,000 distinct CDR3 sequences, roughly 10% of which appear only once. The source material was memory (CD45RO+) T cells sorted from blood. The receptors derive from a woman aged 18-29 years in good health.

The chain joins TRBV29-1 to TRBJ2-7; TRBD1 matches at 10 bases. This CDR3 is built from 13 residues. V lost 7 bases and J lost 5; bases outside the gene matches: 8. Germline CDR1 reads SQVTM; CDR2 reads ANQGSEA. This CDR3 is CSASKGQGNEQYF. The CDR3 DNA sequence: TGCAGCGCCTCCAAGGGACAGGGGAACGAGCAGTACTTC.

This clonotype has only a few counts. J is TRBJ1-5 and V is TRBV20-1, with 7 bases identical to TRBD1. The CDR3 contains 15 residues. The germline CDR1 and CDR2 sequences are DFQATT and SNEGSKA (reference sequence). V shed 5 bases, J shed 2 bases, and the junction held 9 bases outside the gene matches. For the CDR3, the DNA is TGCAGTGCTTCTATAGGGGGCAGAGGCAATCAGCCCCAGCATTTT. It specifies CSASIGGRGNQPQHF.

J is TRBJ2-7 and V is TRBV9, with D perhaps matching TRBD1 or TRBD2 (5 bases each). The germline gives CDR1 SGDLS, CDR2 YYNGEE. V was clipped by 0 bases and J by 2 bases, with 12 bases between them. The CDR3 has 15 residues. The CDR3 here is CASSVDGTGTYEQYF. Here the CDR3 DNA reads TGTGCCAGCAGCGTAGATGGGACCGGTACCTACGAGCAGTACTTC.

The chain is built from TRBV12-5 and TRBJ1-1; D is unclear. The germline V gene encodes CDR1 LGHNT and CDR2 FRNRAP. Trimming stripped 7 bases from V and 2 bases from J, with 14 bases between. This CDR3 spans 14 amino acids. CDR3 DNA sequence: TGTGCTAGTGCACCAGACGGCCGTAACACTGAAGCTTTCTTT. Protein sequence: CASAPDGRNTEAFF.

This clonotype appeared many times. The DNA for the CDR3 is TGCGCCAGCAGCTTGGCTACCTCGAACACTGAAGCTTTCTTT. This sequence encodes CASSLATSNTEAFF. The rearrangement uses TRBV5-1 and TRBJ1-1; D is unresolved. Germline CDR1 reads SGHRS; CDR2 reads YFSETQ. Trimming stripped 0 bases from V and 1 base from J, with 7 bases between. The CDR3 spans 14 residues.

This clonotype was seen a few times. The CDR3 DNA reads TGTGCCAGCAGCTCACCACAGGGGGCTGGTCAGCCCCAGCATTTT. Protein: CASSSPQGAGQPQHF. V gene TRBV7-2 combines with J gene TRBJ1-5, with 9 bases identical to TRBD1. Germline V gene sequence: CDR1 SGHTA, CDR2 FQGNSA. V trimming: 4 bases; J trimming: 6 bases; junction bases outside the gene matches: 7. The CDR3 has 15 residues.

CDR3 region: CSARDHSGGNYGYTF. CDR3 nucleotide sequence: TGCAGTGCTAGAGATCATTCAGGGGGCAACTATGGCTACACCTTC. The chain links TRBV20-1 to TRBJ1-2; 8 bases are a match to TRBD1. Trimming at V came to 0 bases and at J to 2 bases, leaving 5 bases not matched to a gene. CDR1 and CDR2 from the germline V gene are DFQATT and SNEGSKA (reference sequence). The CDR3 runs to 15 residues.

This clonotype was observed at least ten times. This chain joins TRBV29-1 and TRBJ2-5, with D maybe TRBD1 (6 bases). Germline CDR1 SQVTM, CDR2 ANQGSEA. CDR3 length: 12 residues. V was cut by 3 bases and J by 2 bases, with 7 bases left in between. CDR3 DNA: TGCAGCGTTGATCAGGGGCAAGAGACCCAGTACTTC. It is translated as CSVDQGQETQYF.

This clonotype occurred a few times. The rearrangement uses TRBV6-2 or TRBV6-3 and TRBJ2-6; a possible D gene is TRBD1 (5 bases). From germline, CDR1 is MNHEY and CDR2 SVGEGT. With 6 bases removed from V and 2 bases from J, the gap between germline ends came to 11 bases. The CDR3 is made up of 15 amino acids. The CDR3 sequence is CASRGVSPGANVLTF. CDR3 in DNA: TGTGCCAGCAGAGGGGTGTCCCCTGGGGCCAACGTCCTGACTTTC.

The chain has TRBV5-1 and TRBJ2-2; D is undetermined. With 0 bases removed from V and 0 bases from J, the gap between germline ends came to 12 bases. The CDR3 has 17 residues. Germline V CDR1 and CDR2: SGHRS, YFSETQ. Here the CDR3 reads CASSLDATATNTGELFF. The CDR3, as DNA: TGCGCCAGCAGCTTGGATGCCACTGCAACGAACACCGGGGAGCTGTTTTTT.

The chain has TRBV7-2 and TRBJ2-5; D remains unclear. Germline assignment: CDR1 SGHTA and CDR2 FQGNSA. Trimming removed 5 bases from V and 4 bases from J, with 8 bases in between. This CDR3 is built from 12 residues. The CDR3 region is CASSPLIETQYF. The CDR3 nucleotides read TGTGCCAGCAGCCCTCTGATAGAGACCCAGTACTTC. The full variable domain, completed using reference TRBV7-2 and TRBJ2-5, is GAGVSQSPSNKVTEKGKDVELRCDPISGHTALYWYRQSLGQGLEFLIYFQGNSAPDKSGLPSDRFSAERTGGSVSTLTIQRTQQEDSAVYLCASSPLIETQYFGPGTRLLVL.

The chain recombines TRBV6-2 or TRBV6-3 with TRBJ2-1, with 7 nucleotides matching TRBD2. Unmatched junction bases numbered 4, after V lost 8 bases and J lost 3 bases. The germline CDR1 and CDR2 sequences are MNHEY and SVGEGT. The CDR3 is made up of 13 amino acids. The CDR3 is CASASGDYNEQFF. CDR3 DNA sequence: TGTGCCAGCGCTAGCGGAGACTACAATGAGCAGTTCTTC.

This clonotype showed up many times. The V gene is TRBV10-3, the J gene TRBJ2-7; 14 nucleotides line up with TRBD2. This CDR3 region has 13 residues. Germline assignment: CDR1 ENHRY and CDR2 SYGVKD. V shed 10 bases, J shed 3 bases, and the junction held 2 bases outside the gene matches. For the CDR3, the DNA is TGTGCCACAGGGACTAGCGGGAGCTACGAGCAGTACTTC. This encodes CATGTSGSYEQYF.

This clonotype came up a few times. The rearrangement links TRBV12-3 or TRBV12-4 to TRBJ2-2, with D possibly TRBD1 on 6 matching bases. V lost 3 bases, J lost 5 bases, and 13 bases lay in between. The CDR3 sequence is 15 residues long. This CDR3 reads CASSFGTGMTGELFF. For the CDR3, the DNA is TGTGCCAGCAGTTTCGGAACAGGGATGACCGGGGAGCTGTTTTTT.

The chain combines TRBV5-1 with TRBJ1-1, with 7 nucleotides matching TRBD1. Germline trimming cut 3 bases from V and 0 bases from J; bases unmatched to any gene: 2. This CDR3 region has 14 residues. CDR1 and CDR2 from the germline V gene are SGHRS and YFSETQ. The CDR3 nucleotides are TGCGCCAGCAGCTACGACAGGGTGAACACTGAAGCTTTCTTT. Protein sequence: CASSYDRVNTEAFF.

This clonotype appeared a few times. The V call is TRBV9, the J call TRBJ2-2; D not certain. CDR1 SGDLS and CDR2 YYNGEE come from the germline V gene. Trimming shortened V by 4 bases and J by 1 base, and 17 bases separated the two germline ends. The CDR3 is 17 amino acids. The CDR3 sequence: CASSPSTGSKNTGELFF. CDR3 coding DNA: TGTGCCAGCAGCCCGAGCACGGGCAGCAAGAACACCGGGGAGCTGTTTTTT.

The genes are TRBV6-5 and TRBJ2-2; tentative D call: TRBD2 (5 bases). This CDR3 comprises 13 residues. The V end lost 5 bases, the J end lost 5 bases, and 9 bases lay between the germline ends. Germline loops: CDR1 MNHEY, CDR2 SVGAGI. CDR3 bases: TGTGCCAGCAGTAACCCGGGGACCGGGGAGCTGTTTTTT. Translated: CASSNPGTGELFF.

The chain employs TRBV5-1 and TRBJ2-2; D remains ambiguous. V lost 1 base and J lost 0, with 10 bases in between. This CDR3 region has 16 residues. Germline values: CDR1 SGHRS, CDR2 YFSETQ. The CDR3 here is CASSLFAAANTGELFF. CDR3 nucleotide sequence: TGCGCCAGCAGCTTGTTTGCCGCCGCGAACACCGGGGAGCTGTTTTTT.

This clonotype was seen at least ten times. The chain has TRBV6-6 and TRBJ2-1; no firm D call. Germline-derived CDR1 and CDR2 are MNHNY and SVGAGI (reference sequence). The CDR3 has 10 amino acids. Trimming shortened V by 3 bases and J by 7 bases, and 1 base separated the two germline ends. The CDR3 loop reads CASSYNEQFF. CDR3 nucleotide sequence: TGTGCCAGCAGTTATAATGAGCAGTTCTTC.

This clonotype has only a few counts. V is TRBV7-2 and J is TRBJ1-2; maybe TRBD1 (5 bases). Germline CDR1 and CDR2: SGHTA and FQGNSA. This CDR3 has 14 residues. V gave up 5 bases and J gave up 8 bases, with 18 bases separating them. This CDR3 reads CASSPLTAQSGYTF. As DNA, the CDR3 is TGTGCCAGCAGCCCTTTGACAGCTCAATCAGGCTACACCTTC.

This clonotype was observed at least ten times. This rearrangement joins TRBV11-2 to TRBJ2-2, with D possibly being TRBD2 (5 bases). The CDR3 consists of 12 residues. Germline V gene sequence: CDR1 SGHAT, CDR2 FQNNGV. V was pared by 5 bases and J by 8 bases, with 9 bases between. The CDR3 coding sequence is TGTGCCAGCAGCCTACTAGGGGGGGAGCTGTTTTTT. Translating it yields CASSLLGGELFF.

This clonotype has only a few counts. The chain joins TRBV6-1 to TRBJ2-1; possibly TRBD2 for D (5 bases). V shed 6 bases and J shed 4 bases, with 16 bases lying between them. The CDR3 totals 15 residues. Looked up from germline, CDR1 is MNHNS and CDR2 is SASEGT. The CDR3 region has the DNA TGTGCCAGCAGGGAACCATGGGGAGAATACAATGAGCAGTTCTTC. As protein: CASREPWGEYNEQFF.

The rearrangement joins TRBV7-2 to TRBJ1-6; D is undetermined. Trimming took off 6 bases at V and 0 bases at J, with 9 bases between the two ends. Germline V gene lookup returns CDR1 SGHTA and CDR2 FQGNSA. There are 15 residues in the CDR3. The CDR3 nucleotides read TGTGCCAGCAGGGGATCGAGCTCCTATAATTCACCCCTCCACTTT. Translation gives CASRGSSSYNSPLHF.

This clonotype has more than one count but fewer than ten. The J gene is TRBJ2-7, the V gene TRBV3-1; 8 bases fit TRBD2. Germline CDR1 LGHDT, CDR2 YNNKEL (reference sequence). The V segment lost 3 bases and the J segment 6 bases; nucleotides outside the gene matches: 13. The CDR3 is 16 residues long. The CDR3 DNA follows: TGTGCCAGCAGCCACCTAGGTGCGGGAGGAGGTGGCGAGCAGTACTTC. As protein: CASSHLGAGGGGEQYF.

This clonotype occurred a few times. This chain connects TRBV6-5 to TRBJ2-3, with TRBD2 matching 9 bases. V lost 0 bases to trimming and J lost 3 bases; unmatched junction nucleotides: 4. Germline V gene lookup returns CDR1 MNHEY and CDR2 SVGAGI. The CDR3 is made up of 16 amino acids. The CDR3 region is CASSYSPAGGTDTQYF. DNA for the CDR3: TGTGCCAGCAGTTACTCTCCAGCGGGGGGAACAGATACGCAGTATTTT.

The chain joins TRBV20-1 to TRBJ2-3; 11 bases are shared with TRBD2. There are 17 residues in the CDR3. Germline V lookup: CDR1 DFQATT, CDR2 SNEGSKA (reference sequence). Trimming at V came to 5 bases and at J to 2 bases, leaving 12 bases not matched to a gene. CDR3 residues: CSAYRTVAGGITDTQYF. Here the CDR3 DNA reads TGCAGTGCTTACCGGACAGTAGCGGGAGGGATCACAGATACGCAGTATTTT.

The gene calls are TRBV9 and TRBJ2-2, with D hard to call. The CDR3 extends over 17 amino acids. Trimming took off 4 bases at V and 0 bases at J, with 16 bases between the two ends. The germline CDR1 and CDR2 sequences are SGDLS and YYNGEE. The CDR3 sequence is CASSPHPVGSNTGELFF. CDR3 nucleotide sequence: TGTGCCAGCAGCCCCCACCCCGTGGGATCGAACACCGGGGAGCTGTTTTTT.

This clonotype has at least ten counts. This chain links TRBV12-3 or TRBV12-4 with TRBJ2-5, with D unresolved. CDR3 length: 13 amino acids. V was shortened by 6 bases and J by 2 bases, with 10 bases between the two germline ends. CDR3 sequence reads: CASSWNSQETQYF. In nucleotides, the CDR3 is TGTGCCAGCAGCTGGAACTCTCAAGAGACCCAGTACTTC.

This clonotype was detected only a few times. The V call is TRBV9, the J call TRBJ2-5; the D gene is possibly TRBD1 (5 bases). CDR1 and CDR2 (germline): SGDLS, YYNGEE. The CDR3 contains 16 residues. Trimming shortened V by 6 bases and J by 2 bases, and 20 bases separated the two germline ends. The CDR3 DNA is TGTGCCAGCACGCCCTCAGGTTATTCAGGGCAAGAGACCCAGTACTTC. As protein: CASTPSGYSGQETQYF.

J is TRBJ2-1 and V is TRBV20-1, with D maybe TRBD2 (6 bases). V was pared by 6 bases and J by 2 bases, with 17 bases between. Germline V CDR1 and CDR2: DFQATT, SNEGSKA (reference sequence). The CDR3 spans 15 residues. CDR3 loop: CSAAAVAAAYNEQFF. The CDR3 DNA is TGCAGTGCCGCCGCAGTAGCGGCCGCCTACAATGAGCAGTTCTTC.

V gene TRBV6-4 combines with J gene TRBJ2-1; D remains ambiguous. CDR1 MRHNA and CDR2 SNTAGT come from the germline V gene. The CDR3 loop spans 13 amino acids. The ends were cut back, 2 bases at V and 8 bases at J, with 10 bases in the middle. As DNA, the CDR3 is TGTGCCAGCAGTGACACTTTAAAAGATGAGCAGTTCTTC. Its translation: CASSDTLKDEQFF.

CDR3 residues: CASSSAGGALTDTQYF. The CDR3 DNA reads as TGCGCCAGCAGCTCGGCCGGGGGGGCCTTGACAGATACGCAGTATTTT. The J gene is TRBJ2-3, the V gene TRBV5-1, with 8 bases identical to TRBD2. The CDR3 is made up of 16 amino acids. In germline, CDR1 is SGHRS, CDR2 YFSETQ. The J segment lost 3 bases and the V segment lost 3 bases, leaving 9 bases of the junction unmatched.